One sample yielded the 9 T cell receptor beta chains listed below, sequenced in a study of T cell responses to AZD1222 COVID-19 vaccine. Profiling relied on immunoSEQ multiplex PCR, and the TCRdb table lists in-frame clones only, not all of them. This sample yields some 140,000 clones, of which 86% are seen a single time; about 5.5% belongs to the top ten. The sequenced sample was peripheral blood, obtained on day 0 of MenACWY control vaccination. The receptors come from an adult in good health.

There are a few counts of this clone. The genes are TRBV7-9 and TRBJ2-2; 7 bases fit TRBD2. Germline V CDR1 and CDR2: SEHNR, FQNEAQ (reference sequence). CDR3 length: 15 amino acids. Trimming removed 11 bases from V and 1 base from J; junction bases left unmatched: 10. The CDR3 protein is CAPKAPGGNTGELFF. For the CDR3, the DNA is TGTGCCCCTAAAGCCCCGGGGGGGAACACCGGGGAGCTGTTTTTT.

The CDR3 sequence: CASRSKQGTEKLFF. CDR3 sequence (DNA): TGTGCCAGCAGGTCGAAACAGGGTACTGAAAAACTGTTTTTT. The genes are TRBV7-2 and TRBJ1-4; D might be TRBD1 (6 bases). The V gene's germline CDR1 is SGHTA and CDR2 FQGNSA. The CDR3 runs 14 residues. The V end lost 6 bases, the J end lost 7 bases, and 15 bases lay between the germline ends.

The rearrangement links TRBV18 to TRBJ2-7; TRBD1 matches at 7 bases. Trimming removed 3 bases from V and 3 bases from J; junction bases left unmatched: 8. Germline V gene lookup returns CDR1 KGHSH and CDR2 LQKENI. CDR3 size: 15 residues. CDR3 sequence (DNA): TGTGCCAGCTCACCGGGGACAGCCGGGCGCTACGAGCAGTACTTC. Translated, it gives CASSPGTAGRYEQYF.

This sequence joins TRBV29-1 and TRBJ1-2, with D hard to call. Trimming left V 4 bases short and J 4 bases short, with 10 bases between. There are 12 residues in the CDR3. Germline assignment: CDR1 SQVTM and CDR2 ANQGSEA. As DNA, the CDR3 is TGCAGCGTTGTGGAGGGAAGCTATGGCTACACCTTC. Protein product: CSVVEGSYGYTF.

The J gene is TRBJ2-3, the V gene TRBV9; D possibly corresponds to TRBD1 (6 bases). The V gene's germline CDR1 is SGDLS and CDR2 YYNGEE. This CDR3 contains 16 residues. Trimming pared 0 bases from V and 4 bases from J, leaving 15 bases between. The CDR3 region has the DNA TGTGCCAGCAGCGTAGGGGGGCGGCTTGGGGCAGATACGCAGTATTTT. Amino acids: CASSVGGRLGADTQYF.

This clone has just a few counts. The chain has TRBV10-3 and TRBJ1-6; D gene uncertain. Trimming shortened V by 2 bases and J by 7 bases, and 9 bases separated the two germline ends. Germline V gene data show CDR1 as ENHRY and CDR2 as SYGVKD. CDR3 size: 14 residues. The CDR3 region is CAISEVRTNSPLHF. CDR3 bases: TGTGCCATCAGTGAGGTCAGGACGAATTCACCCCTCCACTTT.

The gene calls are TRBV15 and TRBJ2-7; D perhaps matches TRBD1 (8 bases). This CDR3 has 15 residues. Per the germline V gene, CDR1 is LNHNV and CDR2 is YYDKDF (reference sequence). Trimming left V 0 bases short and J 2 bases short, with 11 bases between. CDR3 sequence reads: CATSREQGGPYEQYF. CDR3 sequence (DNA): TGTGCCACCAGCAGAGAACAGGGGGGGCCCTACGAGCAGTACTTC.

CDR3 sequence: CASTHPGGQGLKYGYTF. CDR3 bases: TGTGCCAGTACCCACCCGGGGGGACAGGGGTTAAAATATGGCTACACCTTC. The rearrangement links TRBV19 to TRBJ1-2, with 10 bases fitting TRBD1. The CDR3 runs 17 residues. CDR1 and CDR2 (germline): LNHDA, SQIVND (reference sequence). Unmatched junction bases numbered 16, after V lost 7 bases and J lost 5 bases.

In its sample, this clone was seen once. The chain has TRBV11-2 and TRBJ2-7, with 8 bases matching TRBD2. The germline V gene has CDR1 SGHAT and CDR2 FQNNGV. This CDR3 contains 14 residues. Trimming removed 0 bases from V and 4 bases from J; junction bases left unmatched: 2. CDR3 coding DNA: TGTGCCAGCAGCTTAGAGGCGGGGGGTTACGAGCAGTACGTC. It encodes CASSLEAGGYEQYV.